Sequencing of this TCR beta chain was carried out in a study of T cell responses to AZD1222 COVID-19 vaccine. The V gene lost 4 bases and the J gene lost 7 bases, with 13 bases spanning the gap. Per the germline V gene, CDR1 is SQVTM and CDR2 is ANQGSEA. This CDR3 spans 12 amino acids. This clone was counted a single time. Some clones are missing from TCRdb's copy, which holds only in-frame ones; the method was immunoSEQ multiplex PCR. The table has about 120,000 clones, under 95% seen once; the top ten hold 5%. Specimen: peripheral blood, collected 28 days after the second AZD1222 dose. The chain joins TRBV29-1 to TRBJ1-2, with a tentative D call TRBD1 (5 bases). The receptor was isolated from an adult who received the AZD1222 COVID-19 vaccine. The chain's CDR3 is CSVAGRDGGYTF. The CDR3 DNA is TGCAGCGTTGCAGGCAGGGATGGTGGCTACACCTTC.